The subject of this entry is one TCR beta chain. TCRdb analysed the PCR reads with MiXCR anew, one entry per CDR3 protein. Found here are about 17,000 distinct CDR3 sequences, roughly 50% of them singletons; the top ten hold under 55%. The entry originates in a study of tumor-infiltrating lymphocytes in oesophageal squamous cell carcinoma. The germline CDR1 and CDR2 sequences are SEHNR and FQNEAQ (reference sequence). Trimming removed 5 bases from V and 12 bases from J, with 14 bases in between. This CDR3 is built from 12 residues. This receptor was identified in a female donor with esophageal squamous cell carcinoma. The sample comprised normal esophageal tissue next to the tumor. The chain has TRBV7-9 and TRBJ2-1, with D possibly being TRBD2 (6 bases). This CDR3 is CASSPSGERQFF. In DNA form, the CDR3 reads TGTGCCAGCAGCCCTTCGGGAGAAAGGCAGTTCTTC.